What follows describes a single TCR beta chain. These data belong to a study of blood T cell repertoires in COVID-19. Study-level information: PBMCs, B-cell-depleted T cells, or T cells provided the cDNA or gDNA that made up the material.

Losses at the gene ends were 0 bases for V and 10 bases for J; bases not matched to a gene: 1. The germline V gene encodes CDR1 MNHEY and CDR2 SMNVEV (reference sequence). The CDR3 has 14 residues. Some clones are missing from TCRdb's copy, which holds only in-frame ones; the method was immunoSEQ multiplex PCR. The top ten clones hold about 2.5% of a sample with a few hundred thousand clones, approximately 88% of them seen once. Cohort allocation depended upon clinical history that participants reported. J is TRBJ1-6 and V is TRBV27; 9 positions match TRBD1. Sequencing input: PBMCs or T cells enriched from blood (not recorded which). The clonotype comes from a woman in her 40s with acute COVID-19. The CDR3 region has the DNA TGTGCCAGCAGTTTATCGGACAGGGGATCACCCCTCCACTTT. This sequence encodes CASSLSDRGSPLHF.